This is a list of T cell receptor beta chains from one sample in a study of T cell repertoires in cytomegalovirus infection. TCRdb re-derived calls from the reads in MiXCR, one entry per CDR3 protein. Of around 190,000 distinct CDR3 sequences in the sample, around 14% were seen once. The specimen sequenced was PBMCs. The receptors derive from a human donor in good health (CMV status not recorded). Some clones in this sample may be carry-over from other donors' samples. The CDR3 runs from the conserved cysteine through the conserved F or W. Each record gives: V gene, D gene, CDR3 protein. D genes are given only for firm matches.

v_gene: TRBV4-1; d_gene: -; CDR3aa: CASSTTRRYNEQFF
v_gene: TRBV7-3; d_gene: -; CDR3aa: CASSPPWPDRHTF
v_gene: TRBV6-6; d_gene: -; CDR3aa: CASMRVGNQPQHF
v_gene: TRBV20-1; d_gene: TRBD2; CDR3aa: CSGRGGLGEQYF
v_gene: TRBV5-6; d_gene: TRBD2; CDR3aa: CASSSGGANLADTQYF
v_gene: TRBV5-1; d_gene: TRBD2; CDR3aa: CASSVGLAGYGTDTQYF
v_gene: TRBV5-1; d_gene: TRBD1; CDR3aa: CASSRDRGPGANVLTF
v_gene: TRBV23-1; d_gene: TRBD1; CDR3aa: CASTPRTGRLAKNIQYF
v_gene: TRBV7-2; d_gene: -; CDR3aa: CASSSIRIGEQYF
v_gene: TRBV7-3; d_gene: -; CDR3aa: CASSPTGPQRVRPYNEQFF
v_gene: TRBV5-1; d_gene: -; CDR3aa: CASSLPSQMNTEAFF
v_gene: TRBV6-2/TRBV6-3; d_gene: -; CDR3aa: CASSLETPYNEQFF
v_gene: TRBV19; d_gene: -; CDR3aa: CASSSRKTGLFYGYTF
v_gene: TRBV7-8; d_gene: TRBD2; CDR3aa: CASSGLAATYEQYF
v_gene: TRBV15; d_gene: -; CDR3aa: CATSGRQVSGANVLTF
v_gene: TRBV7-6; d_gene: TRBD1; CDR3aa: CASSLDRGPRWNTEAFF
v_gene: TRBV7-6; d_gene: TRBD1; CDR3aa: CASSPRQGGQPQHF
v_gene: TRBV24-1; d_gene: TRBD2; CDR3aa: CATSDPSGRGDTQYF
v_gene: TRBV6-1; d_gene: -; CDR3aa: CASSSGGVFYNEQFF
v_gene: TRBV4-3; d_gene: -; CDR3aa: CASSQGLEGAYEQYF
v_gene: TRBV28; d_gene: -; CDR3aa: CASTPFPGMSNQPQHF
v_gene: TRBV20-1; d_gene: -; CDR3aa: CSARVQTNTEAFF
v_gene: TRBV3-1; d_gene: -; CDR3aa: CASSQPGDQPQHF
v_gene: TRBV29-1; d_gene: TRBD1; CDR3aa: CSVELGGLNQPQHF
v_gene: TRBV29-1; d_gene: TRBD2; CDR3aa: CSVERGLNTGELFF
v_gene: TRBV28; d_gene: TRBD1; CDR3aa: CASSTRQGVLGELFF
v_gene: TRBV7-8; d_gene: -; CDR3aa: CASSLGPTQGRNRGYTF